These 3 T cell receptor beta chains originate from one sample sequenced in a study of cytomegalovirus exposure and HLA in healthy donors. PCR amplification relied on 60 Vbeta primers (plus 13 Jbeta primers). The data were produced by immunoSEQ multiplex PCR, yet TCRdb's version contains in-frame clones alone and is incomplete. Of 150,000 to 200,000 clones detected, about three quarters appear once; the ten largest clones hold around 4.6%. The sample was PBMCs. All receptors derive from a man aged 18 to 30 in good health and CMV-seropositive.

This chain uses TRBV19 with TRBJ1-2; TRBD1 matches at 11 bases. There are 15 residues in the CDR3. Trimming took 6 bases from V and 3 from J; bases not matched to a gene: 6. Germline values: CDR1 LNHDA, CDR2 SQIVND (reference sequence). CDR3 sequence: CASSSPGQGDYGYTF. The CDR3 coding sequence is TGTGCCAGTAGCTCACCGGGACAGGGGGACTATGGCTACACCTTC.

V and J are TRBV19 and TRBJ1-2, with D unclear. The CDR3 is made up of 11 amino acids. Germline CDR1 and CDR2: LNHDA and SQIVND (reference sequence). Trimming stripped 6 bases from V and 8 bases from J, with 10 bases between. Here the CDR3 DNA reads TGTGCCAGTAGACCCTCCGGGGGCTACACCTTC. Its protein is CASRPSGGYTF.

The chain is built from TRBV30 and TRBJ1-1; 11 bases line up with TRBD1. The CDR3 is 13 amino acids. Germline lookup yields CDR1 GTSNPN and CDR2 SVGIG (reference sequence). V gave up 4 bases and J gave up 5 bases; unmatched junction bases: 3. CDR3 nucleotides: TGTGCCTGGAACCGGGACAGGGGGACTGAAGCTTTCTTT. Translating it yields CAWNRDRGTEAFF.